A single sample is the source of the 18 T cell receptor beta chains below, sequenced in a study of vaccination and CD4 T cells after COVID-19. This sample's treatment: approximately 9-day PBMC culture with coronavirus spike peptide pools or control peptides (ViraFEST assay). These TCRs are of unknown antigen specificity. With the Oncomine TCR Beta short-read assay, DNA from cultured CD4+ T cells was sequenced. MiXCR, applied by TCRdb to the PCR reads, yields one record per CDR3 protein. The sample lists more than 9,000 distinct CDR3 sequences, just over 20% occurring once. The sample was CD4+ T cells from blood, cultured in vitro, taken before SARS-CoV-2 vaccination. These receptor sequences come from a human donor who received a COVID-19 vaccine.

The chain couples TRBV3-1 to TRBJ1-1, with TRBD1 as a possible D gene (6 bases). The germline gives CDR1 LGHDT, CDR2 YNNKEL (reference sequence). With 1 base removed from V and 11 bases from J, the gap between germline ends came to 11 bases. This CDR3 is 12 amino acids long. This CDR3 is CASSQVAGVAFF. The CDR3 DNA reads TGTGCCAGCAGCCAAGTAGCAGGGGTGGCTTTCTTT. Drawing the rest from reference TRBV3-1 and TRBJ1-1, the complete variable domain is DTAVSQTPKYLVTQMGNDKSIKCEQNLGHDTMYWYKQDSKKFLKIMFSYNNKELIINETVPNRFSPKSPDKAHLNLHINSLELGDSAVYFCASSQVAGVAFFGQGTRLTVV.

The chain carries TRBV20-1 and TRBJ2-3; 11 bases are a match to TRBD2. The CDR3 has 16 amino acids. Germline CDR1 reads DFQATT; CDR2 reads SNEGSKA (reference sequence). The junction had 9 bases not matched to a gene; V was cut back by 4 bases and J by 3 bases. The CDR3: CSATRALAGGTDTQYF. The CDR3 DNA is TGCAGTGCTACGAGGGCCCTAGCGGGGGGAACAGATACGCAGTATTTT.

The CDR3, as DNA: TGCGCCAGCAGCGGCCGGACGGCTAATCAGCCCCAGCATTTT. As protein: CASSGRTANQPQHF. This rearrangement joins TRBV5-1 to TRBJ1-5; no clear D. The germline V and J ends were trimmed by 4 bases and 4 bases, with 12 bases remaining between them. Per the germline V gene, CDR1 is SGHRS and CDR2 is YFSETQ. This CDR3 has 14 residues.

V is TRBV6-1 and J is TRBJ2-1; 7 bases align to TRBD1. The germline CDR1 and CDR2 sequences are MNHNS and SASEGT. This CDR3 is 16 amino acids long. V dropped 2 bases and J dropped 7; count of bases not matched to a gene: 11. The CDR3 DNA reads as TGTGCCAGCAGTGAAACGACAGGGTGGGGGTCTAATGAGCAGTTCTTC. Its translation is CASSETTGWGSNEQFF.

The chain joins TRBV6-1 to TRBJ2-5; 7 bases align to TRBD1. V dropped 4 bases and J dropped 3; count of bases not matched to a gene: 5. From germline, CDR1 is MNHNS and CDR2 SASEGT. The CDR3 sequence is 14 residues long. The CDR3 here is CASSGTGVEETQYF. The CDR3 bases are TGTGCCAGCAGTGGTACAGGGGTTGAAGAGACCCAGTACTTC.

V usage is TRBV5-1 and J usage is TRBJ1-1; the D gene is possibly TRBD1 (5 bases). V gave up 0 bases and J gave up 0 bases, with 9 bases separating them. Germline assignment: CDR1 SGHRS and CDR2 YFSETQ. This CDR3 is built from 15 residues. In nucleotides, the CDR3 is TGCGCCAGCAGCTTGGATGGGGGGATGAACACTGAAGCTTTCTTT. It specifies CASSLDGGMNTEAFF.

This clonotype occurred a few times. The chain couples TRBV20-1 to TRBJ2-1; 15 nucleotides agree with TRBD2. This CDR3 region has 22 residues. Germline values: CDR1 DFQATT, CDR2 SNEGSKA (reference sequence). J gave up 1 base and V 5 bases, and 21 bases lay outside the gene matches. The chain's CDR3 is CSALKIRTSGGAVSRSYNEQFF. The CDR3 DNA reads TGCAGTGCTCTCAAAATAAGGACTAGCGGGGGGGCAGTATCCCGTTCCTACAATGAGCAGTTCTTC.

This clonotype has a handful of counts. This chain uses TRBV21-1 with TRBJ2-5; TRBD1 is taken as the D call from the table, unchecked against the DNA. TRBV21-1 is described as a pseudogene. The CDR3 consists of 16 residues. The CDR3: CASSKAPAGGRETQYF. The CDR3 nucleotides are TGTGCCAGCAGCAAAGCCCCTGCGGGGGGGCGAGAGACCCAGTACTTC.

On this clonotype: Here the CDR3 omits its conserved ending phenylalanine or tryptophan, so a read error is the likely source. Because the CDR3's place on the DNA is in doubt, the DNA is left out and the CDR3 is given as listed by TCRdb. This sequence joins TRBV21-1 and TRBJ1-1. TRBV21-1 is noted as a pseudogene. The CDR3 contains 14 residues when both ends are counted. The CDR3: CASSKGNMNTEAFL.

CDR3 protein: CASSLARARGDWGIYGYTF. The CDR3 DNA sequence: TGTGCCAGCAGCTTAGCCCGCGCCCGGGGCGATTGGGGTATATATGGCTACACCTTC. The rearrangement uses TRBV7-8 and TRBJ1-2; D possibly corresponds to TRBD1 (5 bases). Trimming stripped 0 bases from V and 5 bases from J, with 25 bases between. In germline, CDR1 is SGHVS, CDR2 FQNEAQ. The CDR3 extends over 19 amino acids.

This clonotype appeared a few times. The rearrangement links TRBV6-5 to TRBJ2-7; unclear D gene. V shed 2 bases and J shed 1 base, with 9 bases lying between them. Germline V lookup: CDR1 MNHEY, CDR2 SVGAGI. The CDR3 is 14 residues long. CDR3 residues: CASSYSGISYEQYF. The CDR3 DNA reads TGTGCCAGCAGTTACAGTGGCATTTCCTACGAGCAGTACTTC.

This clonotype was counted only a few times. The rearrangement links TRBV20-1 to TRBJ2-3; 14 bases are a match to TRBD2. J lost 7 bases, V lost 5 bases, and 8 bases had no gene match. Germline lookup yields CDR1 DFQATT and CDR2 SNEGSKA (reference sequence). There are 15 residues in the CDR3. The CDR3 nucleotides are TGCAGTGCTGGAAGACTAGCGGGGGGGGGACATACGCAGTATTTT. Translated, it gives CSAGRLAGGGHTQYF.

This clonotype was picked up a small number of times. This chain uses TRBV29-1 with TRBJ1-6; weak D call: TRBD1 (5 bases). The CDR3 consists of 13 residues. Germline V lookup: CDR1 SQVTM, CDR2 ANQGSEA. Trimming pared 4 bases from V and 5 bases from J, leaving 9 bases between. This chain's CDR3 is CSVGAGNNSPLHF. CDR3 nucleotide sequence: TGCAGCGTTGGGGCAGGGAATAATTCACCCCTCCACTTT.

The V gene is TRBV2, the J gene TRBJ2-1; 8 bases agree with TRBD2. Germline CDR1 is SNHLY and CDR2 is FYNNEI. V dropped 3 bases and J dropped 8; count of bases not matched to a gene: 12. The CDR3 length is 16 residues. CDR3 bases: TGTGCCAGCAGTGAGAGCGGGGGTAATCTTGGGTATGAGCAGTTCTTC. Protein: CASSESGGNLGYEQFF.

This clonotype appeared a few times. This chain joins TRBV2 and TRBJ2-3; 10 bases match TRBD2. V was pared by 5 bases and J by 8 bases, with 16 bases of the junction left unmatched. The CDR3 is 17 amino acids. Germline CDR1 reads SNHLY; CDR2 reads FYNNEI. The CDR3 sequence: CASSRSGGAIGEGTQYF. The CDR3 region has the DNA TGTGCCAGCAGTAGGAGCGGGGGGGCGATCGGGGAGGGTACGCAGTATTTT.

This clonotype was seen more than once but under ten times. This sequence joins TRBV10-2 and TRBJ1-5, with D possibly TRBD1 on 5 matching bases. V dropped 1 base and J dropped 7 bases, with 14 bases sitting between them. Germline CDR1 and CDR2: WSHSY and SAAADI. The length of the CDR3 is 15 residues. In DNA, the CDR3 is TGCGCCAGCAGTGAGTTCATAGGGGAGGGACAGCCCCAGCATTTT. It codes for CASSEFIGEGQPQHF.

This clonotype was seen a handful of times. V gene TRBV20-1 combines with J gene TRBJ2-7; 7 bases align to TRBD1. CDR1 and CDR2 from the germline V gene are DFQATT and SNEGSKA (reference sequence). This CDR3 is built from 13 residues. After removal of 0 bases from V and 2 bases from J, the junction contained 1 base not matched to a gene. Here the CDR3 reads CSARDTGAYEQYF. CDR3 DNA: TGCAGTGCTAGAGACACAGGGGCCTACGAGCAGTACTTC.

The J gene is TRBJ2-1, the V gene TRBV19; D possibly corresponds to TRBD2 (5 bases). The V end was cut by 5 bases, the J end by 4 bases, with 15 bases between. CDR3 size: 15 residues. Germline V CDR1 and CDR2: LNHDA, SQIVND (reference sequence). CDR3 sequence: CASSRGGVLYNEQFF. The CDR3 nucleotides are TGTGCCAGTAGTCGGGGTGGAGTCCTTTACAATGAGCAGTTCTTC.